This record concerns one TCR beta chain sequence. This sample is part of a study of T cells in Graves' hyperthyroidism and ophthalmopathy. Stable Graves' hyperthyroidism meant no ophthalmopathy progression within 18 months. Clinical symptoms, serum thyroxine and TRAb, thyroid ultrasound and orbital computed tomography were used for the diagnoses. The V gene lost 8 bases and the J gene lost 5 bases, with 12 bases spanning the gap. The CDR3 is made up of 13 amino acids. Researchers amplified the TCR beta CDR3 regions from RNA transcripts. Researchers ran a first-round RT-PCR on the TCR CDR3 using the HTBI primer set. TCRdb fed the multiplex PCR reads into MiXCR, producing one record per CDR3 protein. There are 300,000 to 350,000 distinct CDR3 sequences in the sample; roughly 15% occur only once, and around 35% lies in the top ten.

V and J are TRBV12-3 or TRBV12-4 and TRBJ2-2; D not certain. Sequenced input: blood. The TCR originated in a man aged 25-45 years with Graves' hyperthyroidism. The CDR3 here is CASSLPETGELFF. The CDR3 region has the DNA TGTGCCAGCTCCCTCCCAGAGACCGGGGAGCTGTTTTTT.